The 23 T cell receptor beta chains given below trace back to one sample, sequenced in a study of T cells in Graves' hyperthyroidism and ophthalmopathy. TCR beta CDR3 region amplification was performed from RNA transcripts. A first-round RT-PCR of the TCR CDR3 used the HTBI primer set. TCRdb re-called the multiplex PCR reads with MiXCR, one entry per CDR3 protein. Found here are 500,000 to 650,000 distinct CDR3 sequences, 14% of them singletons; the top ten hold roughly 14%. The sample taken for sequencing was blood. The source is a woman aged 40 to 50 with Graves' hyperthyroidism.

This clonotype was observed many times. J is TRBJ2-1 and V is TRBV5-1; no clear D gene. This CDR3 comprises 15 residues. The germline V and J ends were trimmed by 0 bases and 3 bases, with 10 bases remaining between them. Germline V gene lookup returns CDR1 SGHRS and CDR2 YFSETQ. In DNA, the CDR3 is TGCGCCAGCAGCTTGGGTCTGAAAGTCTACAATGAGCAGTTCTTC. Translation: CASSLGLKVYNEQFF.

This clonotype was detected a few times. This chain joins TRBV12-3 or TRBV12-4 and TRBJ1-2; TRBD1 aligns across 9 bases. Trimming at V came to 4 bases and at J to 4 bases, leaving 10 bases not matched to a gene. The CDR3 contains 16 residues. CDR3 sequence: CASSSDGTGRLYGYTF. CDR3 coding DNA: TGTGCCAGCAGTTCGGACGGGACAGGGCGGCTCTATGGCTACACCTTC.

This clonotype was observed a few times. This rearrangement joins TRBV28 to TRBJ1-6; no firm D call. The CDR3 has 15 residues. Per the germline V gene, CDR1 is MDHEN and CDR2 is SYDVKM. V lost 6 bases and J lost 7, with 16 bases in between. The CDR3 DNA is TGTGCCAGCAGCCCTAGGACGGTGTTCAATTCACCCCTCCACTTT. Its protein is CASSPRTVFNSPLHF.

This chain uses TRBV20-1 with TRBJ2-3; possibly TRBD2 for D (5 bases). The CDR3 sequence is 14 residues long. V was shortened by 3 bases and J by 3 bases, with 13 bases between the two germline ends. The germline V gene encodes CDR1 DFQATT and CDR2 SNEGSKA (reference sequence). The CDR3 nucleotides are TGCAGTGCTAGGTCGTCCCGGGGTACAGATACGCAGTATTTT. Translation: CSARSSRGTDTQYF.

This clonotype was seen repeatedly, ten times or more. For the CDR3, the DNA is TGTGCCAGCAGCTTAGTACAGTCGAACACTGAAGCTTTCTTT. Residues: CASSLVQSNTEAFF. This chain connects TRBV11-2 to TRBJ1-1; no definite D call. Germline V gene sequence: CDR1 SGHAT, CDR2 FQNNGV. V was cut by 1 base and J by 1 base, with 7 bases left in between. The CDR3 spans 14 residues.

This clonotype was seen at least ten times. This chain joins TRBV5-1 and TRBJ2-3, with TRBD2 matching 16 bases. Germline V gene data show CDR1 as SGHRS and CDR2 as YFSETQ. V lost 4 bases and J lost 6; bases outside the gene matches: 5. The CDR3 is 16 amino acids. This chain's CDR3 is CASSPGLAGGRDTQYF. As DNA, the CDR3 is TGCGCCAGCAGCCCGGGACTAGCGGGAGGGCGTGATACGCAGTATTTT.

This clonotype was seen repeatedly, ten times or more. The genes are TRBV20-1 and TRBJ2-1, with D perhaps being TRBD1 or TRBD2 (5 bases each). Germline V gene data show CDR1 as DFQATT and CDR2 as SNEGSKA (reference sequence). The ends were cut back, 1 base at V and 1 base at J, with 11 bases in the middle. The CDR3 is made up of 15 amino acids. DNA for the CDR3: TGCAGTGCTAGAGTCGGGGCGGAGTCCTACAATGAGCAGTTCTTC. This codes for CSARVGAESYNEQFF.

This clonotype was seen more than once but under ten times. This chain connects TRBV12-3 or TRBV12-4 to TRBJ1-3; D remains ambiguous. The CDR3 length is 14 residues. The V gene lost 6 bases and the J gene lost 4 bases, with 13 bases spanning the gap. The CDR3 DNA is TGTGCCAGCAGCCTCCGGGGTGTCGGAAACACCATATATTTT. Translated: CASSLRGVGNTIYF.

The chain employs TRBV7-2 and TRBJ2-1, with TRBD1 matching 7 bases. The CDR3 loop spans 16 amino acids. Germline loops: CDR1 SGHTA, CDR2 FQGNSA. V dropped 2 bases and J dropped 0; count of bases not matched to a gene: 4. CDR3 region: CASSLLRGHSYNEQFF. The DNA for the CDR3 is TGTGCCAGCAGCTTATTAAGGGGGCACTCCTACAATGAGCAGTTCTTC.

This clonotype was counted many times. This sequence joins TRBV27 and TRBJ2-1; tentatively, D is TRBD2 (6 bases). CDR1 is MNHEY, CDR2 SMNVEV, per germline (reference sequence). The V gene lost 10 bases and the J gene lost 9 bases, with 16 bases spanning the gap. The CDR3 has 12 residues. CDR3 sequence (DNA): TGTGCCACCAAGTCCATGGGGGGTGAGCAGTTCTTC. Amino acids: CATKSMGGEQFF.

This chain joins TRBV5-1 and TRBJ2-1; 10 bases are a match to TRBD1. Germline CDR1 SGHRS, CDR2 YFSETQ. V was clipped by 1 base and J by 6 bases; unmatched bases: 4. The CDR3 totals 15 residues. The CDR3 here is CASSLPGQGSNEQFF. The CDR3 bases are TGCGCCAGCAGCTTGCCGGGACAGGGGAGCAATGAGCAGTTCTTC. Full variable domain (rest looked up from reference TRBV5-1 and TRBJ2-1): KAGVTQTPRYLIKTRGQQVTLSCSPISGHRSVSWYQQTPGQGLQFLFEYFSETQRNKGNFPGRFSGRQFSNSRSEMNVSTLELGDSALYLCASSLPGQGSNEQFFGPGTRLTVL.

This clonotype was detected many times. The chain has TRBV2 and TRBJ1-1; the D is unclear. V was trimmed by 6 bases and J by 11 bases, leaving 10 bases between them. The CDR3 sequence is 10 residues long. Germline CDR1 reads SNHLY; CDR2 reads FYNNEI. The CDR3 sequence: CASSRGMAFF. The CDR3 bases are TGTGCCAGCAGCCGGGGTATGGCTTTCTTT.

This rearrangement joins TRBV29-1 to TRBJ2-6; D gene uncertain. In germline, CDR1 is SQVTM, CDR2 ANQGSEA. Trimming took off 0 bases at V and 0 bases at J, with 12 bases between the two ends. The CDR3 has 17 amino acids. The CDR3 protein is CSVEDRGVSSGANVLTF. DNA of the CDR3: TGCAGCGTTGAAGATCGCGGAGTCTCCTCTGGGGCCAACGTCCTGACTTTC.

This clonotype was seen ten or more times. V usage is TRBV12-3 or TRBV12-4 and J usage is TRBJ2-7; D gene uncertain. The CDR3 runs 15 residues. V was shortened by 1 base and J by 3 bases, with 13 bases between the two germline ends. CDR3 residues: CASSLGGFQSYEQYF. DNA for the CDR3: TGTGCCAGCAGTTTAGGGGGTTTCCAGAGCTACGAGCAGTACTTC.

This clonotype was detected ten times or more. This chain uses TRBV11-2 with TRBJ2-7; maybe TRBD2 (6 bases). The germline V gene encodes CDR1 SGHAT and CDR2 FQNNGV. Trimming shortened V by 4 bases and J by 0 bases, and 16 bases separated the two germline ends. This CDR3 comprises 16 residues. The CDR3 sequence is CASSSGLSLGSYEQYF. In DNA form, the CDR3 reads TGTGCCAGCAGCTCGGGACTCTCTTTGGGCTCCTACGAGCAGTACTTC.

This clonotype was detected a few times. The rearrangement uses TRBV7-9 and TRBJ1-5; 9 nucleotides match TRBD1. The CDR3 has 14 residues. Germline V gene lookup returns CDR1 SEHNR and CDR2 FQNEAQ (reference sequence). The V segment lost 10 bases and the J segment 4 bases; nucleotides outside the gene matches: 8. Written as DNA, the CDR3 is TGTGCCACGGGAGGACAGGGGACGAATCAGCCCCAGCATTTT. Its translation is CATGGQGTNQPQHF.

In this sample, this clonotype turned up many times. The V gene is TRBV20-1, the J gene TRBJ2-7, with 8 positions matching TRBD2. V was clipped by 0 bases and J by 3 bases; unmatched bases: 7. CDR1 and CDR2 (germline): DFQATT, SNEGSKA (reference sequence). The CDR3 has 15 residues. This CDR3 reads CSARDHVSGIYEQYF. The CDR3 nucleotides are TGCAGTGCTAGAGATCACGTTAGCGGGATCTACGAGCAGTACTTC.

There are many counts of this clonotype. The J gene is TRBJ2-5, the V gene TRBV18; D is unresolved. The CDR3 covers 14 residues. Trimming cost V 0 bases and J 5 bases, with 10 bases left between them. The germline V gene encodes CDR1 KGHSH and CDR2 LQKENI. CDR3 DNA: TGTGCCAGCTCACCACCGAACGTTGAGGAGACCCAGTACTTC. It yields the protein CASSPPNVEETQYF.

This clonotype was found once. V is TRBV7-2 and J is TRBJ1-1, with TRBD1 as a possible D gene (5 bases). V gave up 7 bases and J gave up 1 base, with 16 bases separating them. The CDR3 extends over 15 amino acids. The V gene's germline CDR1 is SGHTA and CDR2 FQGNSA. The CDR3 spells CASTTGGWKNTEAFF. Here the CDR3 DNA reads TGTGCCAGCACCACCGGGGGGTGGAAGAACACTGAAGCTTTCTTT.

This chain links TRBV28 with TRBJ1-1, with TRBD1 matching 8 bases. The CDR3 is made up of 13 amino acids. CDR1 and CDR2 from the germline V gene are MDHEN and SYDVKM. CDR3 nucleotide sequence: TGTGCTATAAAGACAGGGGTGAACACTGAAGCTTTCTTT. Translation: CAIKTGVNTEAFF.

Only a few counts were recorded for this clonotype. The gene calls are TRBV9 and TRBJ2-1; 9 positions agree with TRBD2. This CDR3 is 16 amino acids long. The ends lost 0 bases at V and 7 bases at J; junction bases unmatched: 8. CDR1 is SGDLS, CDR2 YYNGEE, per germline. The CDR3 coding sequence is TGTGCCAGCAGCGTAGATCTAGCGGGAACCCCAAATGAGCAGTTCTTC. This gives the protein CASSVDLAGTPNEQFF.

V usage is TRBV7-9 and J usage is TRBJ1-1, with D maybe TRBD1 (5 bases). Trimming removed 2 bases at V and 1 base at J, with 11 bases between. The V gene's germline CDR1 is SEHNR and CDR2 FQNEAQ (reference sequence). This CDR3 contains 15 residues. The CDR3 sequence is CASSLWSRENTEAFF. CDR3 DNA sequence: TGTGCCAGCAGCTTATGGTCCAGGGAGAACACTGAAGCTTTCTTT.

This clonotype was observed a handful of times. The rearrangement links TRBV19 to TRBJ1-5; 7 bases map to TRBD1. The CDR3 runs to 13 residues. Losses at the gene ends were 10 bases for V and 0 bases for J; bases not matched to a gene: 3. Germline lookup yields CDR1 LNHDA and CDR2 SQIVND (reference sequence). The CDR3 loop is CATRQGSNQPQHF. The CDR3 coding sequence is TGTGCCACCAGACAGGGTAGCAATCAGCCCCAGCATTTT.